Sequencing of this TCR beta chain was carried out in a study of blood T cell repertoires in COVID-19. Overall study: Donors in the United States, Italy and Spain gave samples during acute or convalescent COVID-19. T cells, B-cell-depleted T cells, or PBMCs supplied cDNA or gDNA.

The table lists this clone with a count of one. Methods used by the authors: Reference gene primer amplification yielded estimated nucleated cell counts. Using immunoSEQ multiplex PCR, the repertoire was profiled, and TCRdb retains in-frame clones only, with some absent. The V and J calls and clone size are taken from that table; D and trimming were inferred from the DNA. The sample has 160,000 or so clones, about nine tenths seen once. This CDR3 is 17 amino acids long. The clonotype originates from a woman aged 70-85 years with acute or convalescent COVID-19. The V gene is TRBV21-1, the J gene TRBJ2-2; the table's D call of TRBD1 was not tested on the DNA. TRBV21-1 is an annotated pseudogene. Sequencing was done on a sample of peripheral blood. CDR3: CASSQSEKQGDAGELFF. The CDR3 DNA is TGTGCCAGCAGCCAATCCGAGAAGCAGGGGGACGCCGGGGAGCTGTTTTTT.